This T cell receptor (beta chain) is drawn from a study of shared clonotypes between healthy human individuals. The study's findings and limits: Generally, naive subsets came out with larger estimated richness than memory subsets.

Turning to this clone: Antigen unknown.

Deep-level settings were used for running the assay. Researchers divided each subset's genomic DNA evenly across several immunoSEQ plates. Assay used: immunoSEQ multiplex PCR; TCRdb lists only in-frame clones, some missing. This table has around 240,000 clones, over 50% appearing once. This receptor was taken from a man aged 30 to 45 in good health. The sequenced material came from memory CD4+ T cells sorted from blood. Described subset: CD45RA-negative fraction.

The CDR3 spells CASSFRRTPSSYEQYF. As DNA, the CDR3 is TGTGCCAGCAGCTTCCGACGGACACCTAGCTCCTACGAGCAGTACTTC. The chain employs TRBV5-5 and TRBJ2-7; perhaps TRBD1 as D (5 bases). Germline values: CDR1 SGHKS, CDR2 YYEKEE (reference sequence). This CDR3 is 16 amino acids long. Deletions cut 2 bases from V and 0 bases from J, with 15 bases between.